This entry lists 32 T cell receptor beta chains sequenced from one sample in a study of T cells in Graves' hyperthyroidism and ophthalmopathy. The source material, RNA transcripts, was used to amplify TCR beta CDR3 regions. With the HTBI primer set, the TCR CDR3 went through a first round of RT-PCR. TCRdb ran MiXCR on the multiplex PCR reads and lists one entry per CDR3 protein. The repertoire holds about 480,000 distinct CDR3 sequences, with roughly an eighth as singletons. Sequences were obtained from blood. The receptors shown here come from a woman younger than 35 with Graves' hyperthyroidism.

The gene calls are TRBV5-6 and TRBJ1-1; TRBD1 might be the D (6 bases). From germline, CDR1 is SGHDT and CDR2 YYEEEE. This CDR3 comprises 12 residues. Deletions cut 4 bases from V and 6 bases from J, with 10 bases between. The CDR3 DNA sequence: TGTGCCAGCAGCCAGGGGACCTCTGAAGCTTTCTTT. This gives the protein CASSQGTSEAFF. Complete variable domain (other parts from reference TRBV5-6 and TRBJ1-1): DAGVTQSPTHLIKTRGQQVTLRCSPKSGHDTVSWYQQALGQGPQFIFQYYEEEERQRGNFPDRFSGHQFPNYSSELNVNALLLGDSALYLCASSQGTSEAFFGQGTRLTVV.

The chain employs TRBV20-1 and TRBJ1-2; TRBD1 matches at 10 bases. This CDR3 is 12 amino acids long. The trim removed 5 bases at V and 4 bases at J, leaving 1 base unmatched. Germline CDR1 DFQATT, CDR2 SNEGSKA (reference sequence). The CDR3 loop is CSARQGAYGYTF. Written as DNA, the CDR3 is TGCAGTGCTCGACAGGGGGCCTATGGCTACACCTTC.

This clonotype appeared many times. V usage is TRBV20-1 and J usage is TRBJ1-1; 8 bases align to TRBD1. This CDR3 contains 13 residues. Germline V gene sequence: CDR1 DFQATT, CDR2 SNEGSKA (reference sequence). After removal of 7 bases from V and 0 bases from J, the junction contained 4 bases not matched to a gene. In nucleotides, the CDR3 is TGCAGTGGGGCAGGGGGCTTGAACACTGAAGCTTTCTTT. It yields the protein CSGAGGLNTEAFF.

This clonotype was seen more than once but under ten times. This sequence joins TRBV7-9 and TRBJ1-2; D is unresolved. The ends were cut back, 5 bases at V and 4 bases at J, with 14 bases in the middle. Germline V lookup: CDR1 SEHNR, CDR2 FQNEAQ (reference sequence). The CDR3 runs to 14 residues. DNA for the CDR3: TGTGCCAGCAGCCCCAGCCTCTGGGGCTATGGCTACACCTTC. Translation: CASSPSLWGYGYTF.

This chain uses TRBV6-5 with TRBJ2-1; 8 bases match TRBD2. V was pared by 0 bases and J by 7 bases, with 5 bases of the junction left unmatched. The CDR3 length is 15 residues. Germline CDR1 reads MNHEY; CDR2 reads SVGAGI. The CDR3 spells CASSYSIAGRNEQFF. The CDR3, as DNA: TGTGCCAGCAGTTACTCGATAGCGGGGAGGAATGAGCAGTTCTTC.

This clonotype was observed at least ten times. The gene calls are TRBV20-1 and TRBJ1-2; D gene ambiguous. The CDR3 totals 15 residues. The germline V gene has CDR1 DFQATT and CDR2 SNEGSKA (reference sequence). With 3 bases removed from V and 7 bases from J, the gap between germline ends came to 21 bases. This CDR3 is CSASSLRFSIRGYTF. CDR3 coding DNA: TGCAGTGCTAGTTCGCTCAGGTTCTCAATTCGTGGCTACACCTTC.

This clonotype was picked up many times. The J gene is TRBJ2-7, the V gene TRBV11-2; no firm D call. The V and J ends lost 3 bases and 2 bases respectively, with 11 bases between them. This CDR3 spans 14 amino acids. Per the germline V gene, CDR1 is SGHAT and CDR2 is FQNNGV. CDR3 residues: CASSFLPTTYEQYV. The DNA for the CDR3 is TGTGCCAGCAGCTTCTTACCCACCACCTACGAGCAGTACGTC.

The sample holds many counts of this clonotype. The CDR3 DNA follows: TGTGCCTGGAGTGTTTACCGTTACGAGCAGTACGTC. As protein: CAWSVYRYEQYV. V usage is TRBV30 and J usage is TRBJ2-7; D is unresolved. CDR3 length: 12 amino acids. Trimming stripped 0 bases from V and 4 bases from J, with 7 bases between. Germline CDR1 is GTSNPN and CDR2 is SVGIG (reference sequence).

This clonotype has a single count. Given a much more abundant clone one base away, this may be a read error. The V and J genes are TRBV19 and TRBJ2-2; possible D gene TRBD2, 5 bases. The CDR3 runs 15 residues. Per the germline V gene, CDR1 is LNHDA and CDR2 is SQIVND (reference sequence). CDR3 residues: CASSVRAGLTGEPFF. The CDR3 nucleotides read TGTGCCAGTAGTGTCCGGGCTGGGCTAACCGGGGAGCCGTTTTTT.

The CDR3 protein is CAWSVKAPLHF. CDR3 nucleotide sequence: TGTGCCTGGAGTGTAAAAGCACCCCTCCACTTT. This chain connects TRBV30 to TRBJ1-6, with D uncertain. V lost 0 bases and J lost 11, with 5 bases in between. This CDR3 spans 11 amino acids. Per the germline V gene, CDR1 is GTSNPN and CDR2 is SVGIG (reference sequence).

In its sample, this clonotype was seen a few times. Mismatch with germline at one junction end may stem from a read error. As DNA, the CDR3 is TGTGCCGGCAGTTTAGCGGGAGGGGGATCAGATACGCAGTATTTT. This codes for CAGSLAGGGSDTQYF. The V gene is TRBV6-1, the J gene TRBJ2-3; 11 bases agree with TRBD2. The CDR3 is made up of 15 amino acids. Per the germline V gene, CDR1 is MNHNS and CDR2 is SASEGT.

This clonotype has a handful of counts. This chain uses TRBV19 with TRBJ1-5; D is unclear. Trimming stripped 7 bases from V and 0 bases from J, with 16 bases between. CDR1 and CDR2 (germline): LNHDA, SQIVND (reference sequence). The CDR3 is 16 amino acids. The CDR3 coding sequence is TGTGCCAGTAATTACCCGCAGAGCGATAGCAATCAGCCCCAGCATTTT. This gives the protein CASNYPQSDSNQPQHF.

This chain links TRBV2 with TRBJ2-6, with TRBD1 matching over 8 bases. V lost 6 bases to trimming and J lost 2 bases; unmatched junction nucleotides: 3. The germline V gene encodes CDR1 SNHLY and CDR2 FYNNEI. This CDR3 has 15 amino acids. This CDR3 is CASRPGQAGANVLTF. The CDR3 nucleotides read TGTGCCAGCAGACCGGGACAGGCTGGGGCCAACGTCCTGACTTTC.

The chain joins TRBV6-1 to TRBJ2-1, with 7 bases lining up with TRBD2. Trimming cost V 7 bases and J 4 bases; bases outside gene matches: 16. The CDR3 contains 17 residues. Germline assignment: CDR1 MNHNS and CDR2 SASEGT. CDR3 in amino acids: CASIPGPPSGAYNEQFF. CDR3 in DNA: TGTGCCAGCATTCCCGGACCGCCGAGCGGGGCATACAATGAGCAGTTCTTC.

This chain connects TRBV6-1 to TRBJ2-1, with D hard to call. Trimming took 8 bases from V and 3 from J, leaving 8 bases between them. The CDR3 extends over 12 amino acids. Germline values: CDR1 MNHNS, CDR2 SASEGT. The CDR3 DNA follows: TGTGCCAGCGGTGTAAGCTACAATGAGCAGTTCTTC. Protein: CASGVSYNEQFF.

This clonotype was counted at least ten times. The gene calls are TRBV20-1 and TRBJ1-1; TRBD1 is a possible D gene (5 bases). Germline V gene sequence: CDR1 DFQATT, CDR2 SNEGSKA (reference sequence). This CDR3 spans 13 amino acids. Trimming took off 2 bases at V and 3 bases at J, with 10 bases between the two ends. CDR3 coding DNA: TGCAGTGCTAGACAGGGACTATACACTGAAGCTTTCTTT. The encoded protein is CSARQGLYTEAFF.

This clonotype appeared many times. The V call is TRBV4-1, the J call TRBJ1-1; D uncertain. The CDR3 extends over 14 amino acids. V was pared by 4 bases and J by 1 base, with 10 bases between. From germline, CDR1 is MGHRA and CDR2 YSYEKL. CDR3 DNA sequence: TGCGCCAGCAGCCGTCTGCGACAGAACACTGAAGCTTTCTTT. As protein: CASSRLRQNTEAFF.

This clonotype occurred many times. The CDR3 protein is CASSLNPRNSNQPQHF. The CDR3 DNA follows: TGTGCCAGCAGCTTAAATCCCAGAAATAGCAATCAGCCCCAGCATTTT. This chain uses TRBV7-2 with TRBJ1-5; D gene uncertain. Trimming took 2 bases from V and 0 from J, leaving 11 bases between them. The CDR3 runs to 16 residues. CDR1 SGHTA and CDR2 FQGNSA come from the germline V gene.

In this sample, this clonotype turned up a few times. This chain joins TRBV19 and TRBJ2-5; TRBD1 agrees at 7 bases. CDR3 size: 16 residues. The germline gives CDR1 LNHDA, CDR2 SQIVND (reference sequence). Losses at the gene ends were 4 bases for V and 5 bases for J; bases not matched to a gene: 13. The chain's CDR3 is CASSTIHTGDRETQYF. The DNA for the CDR3 is TGTGCCAGTAGTACCATTCACACAGGGGATAGGGAGACCCAGTACTTC. The full variable domain, rest sourced from reference TRBV19 and TRBJ2-5, is DGGITQSPKYLFRKEGQNVTLSCEQNLNHDAMYWYRQDPGQGLRLIYYSQIVNDFQKGDIAEGYSVSREKKESFPLTVTSAQKNPTAFYLCASSTIHTGDRETQYFGPGTRLLVL.

This clonotype was recorded many times. The chain uses TRBV10-3 and TRBJ2-5; unclear D gene. Looked up from germline, CDR1 is ENHRY and CDR2 is SYGVKD. This CDR3 comprises 14 residues. V was clipped by 1 base and J by 5 bases, with 11 bases between them. This CDR3 is CAISEYAEGETQYF. The CDR3 DNA follows: TGTGCCATCAGTGAGTACGCCGAAGGGGAGACCCAGTACTTC.

This clonotype was detected many times. The V and J genes are TRBV19 and TRBJ1-1, with TRBD1 matching 7 bases. V gave up 10 bases and J gave up 2 bases; unmatched junction bases: 7. The germline CDR1 and CDR2 sequences are LNHDA and SQIVND (reference sequence). This CDR3 has 13 amino acids. CDR3 coding DNA: TGTGCCATCCGGGACAGCAAAAACACTGAAGCTTTCTTT. This sequence encodes CAIRDSKNTEAFF.

J is TRBJ1-1 and V is TRBV30, with 8 bases lining up with TRBD1. The length of the CDR3 is 13 residues. The germline V gene has CDR1 GTSNPN and CDR2 SVGIG (reference sequence). Germline trimming cut 3 bases from V and 6 bases from J; bases unmatched to any gene: 6. The CDR3 loop reads CAWRPDRDPEAFF. As DNA, the CDR3 is TGTGCCTGGAGACCGGACAGGGACCCTGAAGCTTTCTTT.

This clonotype has only a few counts. The gene calls are TRBV6-5 and TRBJ2-7; a possible D gene is TRBD2 (6 bases). The germline V and J ends were trimmed by 0 bases and 2 bases, with 8 bases remaining between them. Per germline, CDR1 MNHEY and CDR2 SVGAGI. The CDR3 length is 14 residues. DNA of the CDR3: TGTGCCAGCAGTTACTCGGCGGGACCCTACGAGCAGTACGTC. It yields the protein CASSYSAGPYEQYV.

Ten or more counts support this clonotype. The chain combines TRBV2 with TRBJ1-4, with D tentatively TRBD1 (6 bases). The CDR3 runs to 13 residues. Germline CDR1 is SNHLY and CDR2 is FYNNEI. Trimming took 9 bases from V and 0 from J, leaving 8 bases between them. The CDR3 DNA reads TGTGCCAGAGGGACAACAACTAATGAAAAACTGTTTTTT. This gives the protein CARGTTTNEKLFF.

This clonotype was observed a few times. J is TRBJ1-2 and V is TRBV9; the match to TRBD1 covers 10 bases. The length of the CDR3 is 17 residues. The junction had 8 bases not matched to a gene; V was cut back by 3 bases and J by 0 bases. The germline CDR1 and CDR2 sequences are SGDLS and YYNGEE. The chain's CDR3 is CASSERQGASANYGYTF. CDR3 sequence (DNA): TGTGCCAGCAGCGAGAGACAGGGGGCATCAGCTAACTATGGCTACACCTTC.

At least ten counts were recorded for this clonotype. The chain has TRBV6-1 and TRBJ2-1; no reliable D call. V lost 6 bases, J lost 8 bases, and 17 bases lay in between. This CDR3 contains 14 residues. The germline gives CDR1 MNHNS, CDR2 SASEGT. CDR3 loop: CASREITPFDEQFF. The CDR3 bases are TGTGCCAGCAGGGAAATTACTCCCTTCGATGAGCAGTTCTTC.

This clonotype occurred many times. This chain connects TRBV29-1 to TRBJ2-1, with TRBD2 identical over 9 bases. Germline assignment: CDR1 SQVTM and CDR2 ANQGSEA. This CDR3 spans 16 amino acids. V lost 7 bases and J lost 0; bases outside the gene matches: 10. As DNA, the CDR3 is TGCAGCGCCCCCTGGGGTAGCGGGAGCTCCTACAATGAGCAGTTCTTC. Encoded protein: CSAPWGSGSSYNEQFF.

This clonotype was seen ten or more times. This chain joins TRBV6-2 or TRBV6-3 and TRBJ2-7, with D possibly being TRBD1 (5 bases). Germline-derived CDR1 and CDR2 are MNHEY and SVGEGT. The CDR3 loop spans 14 amino acids. Deletions cut 5 bases from V and 7 bases from J, with 18 bases between. The CDR3 nucleotides are TGTGCCAGCAGTCGACAGATAACACCAGGGGAGCAGTACGTC. Its protein product is CASSRQITPGEQYV.

This chain connects TRBV19 to TRBJ2-1, with D uncertain. Per germline, CDR1 LNHDA and CDR2 SQIVND (reference sequence). Trimming took off 4 bases at V and 3 bases at J, with 7 bases between the two ends. This CDR3 has 13 residues. CDR3 loop: CASSTTHYNEQFF. CDR3 DNA sequence: TGTGCCAGTAGTACTACCCACTACAATGAGCAGTTCTTC.

J is TRBJ1-5 and V is TRBV4-1; D may be TRBD1 (5 bases). From germline, CDR1 is MGHRA and CDR2 YSYEKL. This CDR3 comprises 17 residues. V lost 2 bases to trimming and J lost 0 bases, with 14 bases between them. The CDR3 reads CASSQPSKGVSNQPQHF. As DNA, the CDR3 is TGCGCCAGCAGCCAACCTTCCAAAGGGGTTAGCAATCAGCCCCAGCATTTT.

This clonotype was observed a few times. Germline and junction disagree at one end, which may indicate a read error. The CDR3 nucleotides are TGTGCCAGCAGCGGAATAGCGAACCCTTTACACTTC. Translating gives CASSGIANPLHF. V usage is TRBV5-4 and J usage is TRBJ2-5; TRBD2 is a possible D gene (5 bases). The CDR3 length is 12 residues. CDR1 is SGHNT, CDR2 YYREEE, per germline (reference sequence). Supplemented by reference TRBV5-4 and TRBJ2-5, the full variable domain reads ETGVTQSPTHLIKTRGQQVTLRCSSQSGHNTVSWYQQALGQGPQFIFQYYREEENGRGNFPPRFSGLQFPNYSSELNVNALELDDSALYLCASSGIANPLHFGPGTRLLVL.

This clonotype was recorded many times. DNA for the CDR3: TGTGCCAGCAGCCCCCCGACAGGGCTCTCTGGGGCCAACGTCCTGACTTTC. This codes for CASSPPTGLSGANVLTF. This rearrangement joins TRBV11-1 to TRBJ2-6; 7 bases align to TRBD1. V gave up 5 bases and J gave up 0 bases; unmatched junction bases: 7. The CDR3 has 17 amino acids. The germline gives CDR1 SGHAT, CDR2 FQDESV (reference sequence). The whole variable domain, filled in from reference TRBV11-1 and TRBJ2-6, reads EAEVAQSPRYKITEKSQAVAFWCDPISGHATLYWYRQILGQGPELLVQFQDESVVDDSQLPKDRFSAERLKGVDSTLKIQPAELGDSAMYLCASSPPTGLSGANVLTFGAGSRLTVL.